The 8 T cell receptor beta chains in this list originate from one sample, sequenced in a study of blood T cell repertoires in COVID-19. Libraries were prepared by immunoSEQ multiplex PCR; TCRdb keeps only in-frame clonotypes and omits some of them. The top ten clones hold around 0.84% of a sample with approximately 300,000 clones, around 89% of them seen once. The sample taken for sequencing was peripheral blood. The receptors were sampled from a man between 25 and 39 years old with acute or convalescent COVID-19.

The V gene is TRBV7-6, the J gene TRBJ1-1; D is undetermined. V was clipped by 5 bases and J by 0 bases, with 16 bases between them. Per the germline V gene, CDR1 is SGHVS and CDR2 is FNYEAQ. The CDR3 has 16 amino acids. The CDR3 loop is CASSPNAGAMNTEAFF. DNA for the CDR3: TGTGCCAGCAGCCCCAACGCGGGAGCTATGAACACTGAAGCTTTCTTT.

The J gene is TRBJ2-3, the V gene TRBV9, with a tentative D call TRBD1 (7 bases). Germline values: CDR1 SGDLS, CDR2 YYNGEE. Between the trimmed V and J ends, which lost 0 bases and 4 bases, there was a span of 12 bases. The length of the CDR3 is 15 residues. The DNA of the CDR3 is TGTGCCAGCAGCGTAGTGGGCAGGGGGGCAGATACGCAGTATTTT. Translating it yields CASSVVGRGADTQYF.

The rearrangement links TRBV28 to TRBJ1-1, with a tentative D call TRBD1 (5 bases). The length of the CDR3 is 13 residues. Trimming stripped 5 bases from V and 5 bases from J, with 12 bases between. Germline values: CDR1 MDHEN, CDR2 SYDVKM. The CDR3 region has the DNA TGTGCCAGCAGTCCCCAGGGTTGGACTGAAGCTTTCTTT. Translated: CASSPQGWTEAFF. Supplemented by reference TRBV28 and TRBJ1-1, the full variable domain reads DVKVTQSSRYLVKRTGEKVFLECVQDMDHENMFWYRQDPGLGLRLIYFSYDVKMKEKGDIPEGYSVSREKKERFSLILESASTNQTSMYLCASSPQGWTEAFFGQGTRLTVV.

The chain links TRBV7-2 to TRBJ2-7; 10 nucleotides match TRBD2. Per the germline V gene, CDR1 is SGHTA and CDR2 is FQGNSA. V dropped 1 base and J dropped 6; count of bases not matched to a gene: 6. CDR3 length equals 15 residues. CDR3 region: CASSLVTLAGLEQYF. The CDR3 region has the DNA TGTGCCAGCAGCTTAGTAACACTAGCGGGACTCGAGCAGTACTTC.

The chain has TRBV5-6 and TRBJ1-1; unclear D gene. The CDR3 covers 14 residues. In germline, CDR1 is SGHDT, CDR2 YYEEEE. Trimming took 0 bases from V and 7 from J, leaving 13 bases between them. CDR3 protein: CASSLAGVVNEAFF. The CDR3 DNA sequence: TGTGCCAGCAGCTTGGCAGGTGTTGTTAATGAAGCTTTCTTT.

A single count supports this clone. The gene calls are TRBV19 and TRBJ2-7; 8 bases agree with TRBD2. Germline-derived CDR1 and CDR2 are LNHDA and SQIVND (reference sequence). This CDR3 is 14 amino acids long. The J segment lost 3 bases and the V segment lost 5 bases, leaving 6 bases of the junction unmatched. CDR3 amino acids: CASSFSGSHYEQYF. As DNA, the CDR3 is TGTGCCAGTAGTTTCAGCGGGAGCCACTACGAGCAGTACTTC.

The CDR3 DNA reads as TGTGCCAGTAGTATGGGACTAGCGGGAGCGGAGACCCAGTACTTC. This sequence encodes CASSMGLAGAETQYF. The V gene is TRBV19, the J gene TRBJ2-5; TRBD2 matches at 14 bases. Germline V gives CDR1 LNHDA, CDR2 SQIVND (reference sequence). The CDR3 contains 15 residues. J gave up 5 bases and V 3 bases, and 2 bases lay outside the gene matches.

This clone was picked up one time. CDR3 nucleotide sequence: TGTGCCAGCAGCGTCCAGGGGGACGGGCCGGTAGCTTTCTTT. Residues: CASSVQGDGPVAFF. V usage is TRBV9 and J usage is TRBJ1-1; 7 nucleotides line up with TRBD1. Germline V gene lookup returns CDR1 SGDLS and CDR2 YYNGEE. This CDR3 region has 14 residues. With V trimmed by 2 bases and J by 10 bases, 11 bases remained unmatched.